This note documents a single T cell receptor (beta chain) sequence. The antigen is not known. CDR1 is SNHLY and CDR2 is FYNNEI in the germline V gene. The V segment lost 4 bases and the J segment 6 bases; nucleotides outside the gene matches: 5. The CDR3 is 13 residues long. This record comes from a study of cytomegalovirus exposure and HLA in healthy donors. Broader study findings: For cytomegalovirus status, the classifier reportedly gave diagnoses with high specificity and sensitivity. Clusters of TCRs from the first cohort tended to co-occur in the roughly 120 validation repertoires (as a later analysis found).

Data came from immunoSEQ multiplex PCR; TCRdb stores just in-frame clones and leaves some out. The table has 150,000 or so clones, just under 90% seen once. The sequenced sample was PBMCs. The clonotype originates from a woman aged 25 to 39 in good health and CMV-seropositive. The chain uses TRBV2 and TRBJ1-1; 7 bases map to TRBD1. The chain's CDR3 is CASSVNRGAEAFF. The CDR3 DNA sequence: TGTGCCAGCAGTGTGAACAGGGGCGCTGAAGCTTTCTTT.